This T cell receptor beta chain is drawn from a study of CD8+CD57+ T cells in acquired aplastic anemia. About the research overall: DNA recovered from sorted CD4+ and CD8+ cells had a mean of about 3.5 ug.

TCR beta VDJ and CDR3 profiling used genomic DNA as template. TCRdb independently ran MiXCR on the reads; one entry per CDR3 protein. The table records 200,000 or so distinct CDR3 sequences, about 64% of them present only once. The V and J ends lost 3 bases and 6 bases respectively, with 7 bases between them. CDR3 length: 12 amino acids. Germline values: CDR1 ENHRY, CDR2 SYGVKD. The chain couples TRBV10-3 to TRBJ2-3; D possibly corresponds to TRBD2 (6 bases). The sequence derives from a human donor with severe aplastic anemia or a healthy control (not recorded which). The specimen sequenced was sorted CD4+, CD8+, or CD8+CD57+ T cells (not recorded which) from PBMCs. The chain's CDR3 is CAISERGDTQYF. The DNA of the CDR3 is TGTGCCATCAGTGAACGGGGGGATACGCAGTATTTT.